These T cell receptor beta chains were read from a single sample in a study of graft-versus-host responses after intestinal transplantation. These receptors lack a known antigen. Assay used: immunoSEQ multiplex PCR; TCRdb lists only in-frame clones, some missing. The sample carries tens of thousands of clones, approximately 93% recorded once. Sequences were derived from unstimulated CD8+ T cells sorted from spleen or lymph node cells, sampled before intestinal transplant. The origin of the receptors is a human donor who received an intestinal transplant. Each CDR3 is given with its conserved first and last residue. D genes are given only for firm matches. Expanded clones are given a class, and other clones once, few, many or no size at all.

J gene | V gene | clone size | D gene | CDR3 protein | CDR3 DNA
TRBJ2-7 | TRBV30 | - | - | CAWSVSPDEQYF | TGTGCCTGGAGTGTGTCTCCGGACGAGCAGTACTTC
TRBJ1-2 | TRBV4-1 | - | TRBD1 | CASSQDTPTGGRYGYTF | TGCGCCAGCAGCCAAGATACCCCTACAGGGGGAAGGTATGGCTACACCTTC
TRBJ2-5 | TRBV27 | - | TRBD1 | CASSVGQGARETQYF | TGTGCCAGCAGTGTCGGACAGGGGGCGCGGGAGACCCAGTACTTC
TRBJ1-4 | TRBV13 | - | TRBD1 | CASSEGTANEKLFF | TGTGCCAGCAGCGAGGGGACAGCGAATGAAAAACTGTTTTTT
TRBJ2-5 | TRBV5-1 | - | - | CASSFGETQYF | TGCGCCAGCAGCTTTGGGGAGACCCAGTACTTC
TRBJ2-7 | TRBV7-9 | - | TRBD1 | CASSSHDRVGYEQYF | TGTGCCAGCAGCTCGCACGACAGGGTCGGGTACGAGCAGTACTTC
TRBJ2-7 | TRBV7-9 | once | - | CASSLRPGHKPQGVYEQYF | TGTGCCAGCAGCTTGCGTCCGGGCCATAAACCCCAAGGTGTCTACGAGCAGTACTTC
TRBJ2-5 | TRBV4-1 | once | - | CASSPSGGDDQYF | TGCGCCAGCAGCCCCTCCGGAGGGGACGACCAGTACTTC
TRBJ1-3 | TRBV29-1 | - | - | CSAERGPGNTIYF | TGCAGCGCCGAGCGGGGTCCCGGAAACACCATATATTTT
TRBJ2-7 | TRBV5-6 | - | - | CASSSGTSYEQYF | TGTGCCAGCAGCTCTGGGACTTCCTACGAGCAGTACTTC
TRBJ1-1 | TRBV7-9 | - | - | CASSTALSGANTEAFF | TGTGCCAGCAGCACGGCTCTTAGTGGGGCGAACACTGAAGCTTTCTTT
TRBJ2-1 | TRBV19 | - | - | CASSIQSPSVMPNNEQFF | TGTGCCAGTAGTATTCAGAGTCCGAGCGTCATGCCGAACAATGAGCAGTTCTTC
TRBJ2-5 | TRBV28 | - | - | CASNKEYGTQYF | TGTGCCAGCAACAAAGAGTACGGGACCCAGTACTTC
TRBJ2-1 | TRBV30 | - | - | CAWSVLFNEQFF | TGTGCCTGGAGTGTACTGTTCAATGAGCAGTTCTTC
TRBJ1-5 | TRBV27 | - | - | CASSLGSPNQPQHF | TGTGCCAGCAGTTTAGGATCCCCTAATCAGCCCCAGCATTTT
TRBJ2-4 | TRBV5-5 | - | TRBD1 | CASSLIGQGKNIQYF | TGTGCCAGCAGCTTGATAGGACAGGGGAAAAACATTCAGTACTTC
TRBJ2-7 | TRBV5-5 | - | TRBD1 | CASSDRDRENYEQYF | TGTGCCAGCAGCGACCGGGACAGGGAAAACTACGAGCAGTACTTC
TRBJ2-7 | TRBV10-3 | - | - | CAISESFRITYEQYF | TGTGCCATCAGTGAGTCGTTTAGGATAACCTACGAGCAGTACTTC